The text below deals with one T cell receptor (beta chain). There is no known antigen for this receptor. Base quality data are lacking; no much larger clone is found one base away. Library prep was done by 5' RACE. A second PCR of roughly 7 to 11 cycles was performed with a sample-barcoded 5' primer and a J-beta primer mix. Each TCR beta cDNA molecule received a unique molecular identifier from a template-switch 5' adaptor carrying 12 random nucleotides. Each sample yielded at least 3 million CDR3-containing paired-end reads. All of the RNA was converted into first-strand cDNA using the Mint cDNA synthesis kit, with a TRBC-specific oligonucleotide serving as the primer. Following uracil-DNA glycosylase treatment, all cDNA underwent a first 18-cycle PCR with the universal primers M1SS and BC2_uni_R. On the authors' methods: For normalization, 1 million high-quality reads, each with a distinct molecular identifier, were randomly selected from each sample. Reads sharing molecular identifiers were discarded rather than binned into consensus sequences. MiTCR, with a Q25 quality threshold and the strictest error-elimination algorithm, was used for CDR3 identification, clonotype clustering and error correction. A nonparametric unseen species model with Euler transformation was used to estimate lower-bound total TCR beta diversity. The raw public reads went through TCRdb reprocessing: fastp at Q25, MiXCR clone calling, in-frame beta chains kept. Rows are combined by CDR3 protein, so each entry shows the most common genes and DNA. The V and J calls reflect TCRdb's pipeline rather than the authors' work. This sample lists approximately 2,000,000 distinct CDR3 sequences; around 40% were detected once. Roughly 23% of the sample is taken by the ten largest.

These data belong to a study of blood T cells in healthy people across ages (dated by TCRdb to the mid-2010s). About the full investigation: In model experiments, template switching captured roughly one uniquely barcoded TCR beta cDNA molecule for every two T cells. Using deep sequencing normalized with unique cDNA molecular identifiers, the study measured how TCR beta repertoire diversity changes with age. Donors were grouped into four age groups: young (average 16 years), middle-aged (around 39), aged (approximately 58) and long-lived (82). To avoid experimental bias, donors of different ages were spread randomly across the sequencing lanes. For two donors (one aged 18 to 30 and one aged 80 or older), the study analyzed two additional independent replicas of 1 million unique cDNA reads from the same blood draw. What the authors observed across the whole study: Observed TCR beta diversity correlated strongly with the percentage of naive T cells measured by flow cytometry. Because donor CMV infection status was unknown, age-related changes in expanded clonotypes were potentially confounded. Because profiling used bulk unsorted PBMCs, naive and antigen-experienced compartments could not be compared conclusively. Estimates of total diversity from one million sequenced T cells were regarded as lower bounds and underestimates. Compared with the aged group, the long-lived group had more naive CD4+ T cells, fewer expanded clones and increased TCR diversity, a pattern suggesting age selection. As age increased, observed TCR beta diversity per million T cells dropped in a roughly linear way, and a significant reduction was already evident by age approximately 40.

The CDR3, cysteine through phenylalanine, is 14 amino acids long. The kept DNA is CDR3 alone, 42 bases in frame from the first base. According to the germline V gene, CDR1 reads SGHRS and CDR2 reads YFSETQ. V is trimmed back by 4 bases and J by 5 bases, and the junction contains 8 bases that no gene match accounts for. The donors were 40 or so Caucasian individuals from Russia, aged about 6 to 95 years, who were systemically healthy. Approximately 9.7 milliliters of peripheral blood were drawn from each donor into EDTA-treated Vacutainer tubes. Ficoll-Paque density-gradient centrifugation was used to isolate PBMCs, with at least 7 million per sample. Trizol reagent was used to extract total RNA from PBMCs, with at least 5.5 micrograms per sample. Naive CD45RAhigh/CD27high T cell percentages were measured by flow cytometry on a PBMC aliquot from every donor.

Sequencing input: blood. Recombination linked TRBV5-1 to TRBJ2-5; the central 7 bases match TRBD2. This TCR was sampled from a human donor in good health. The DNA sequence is TGCGCCAGCAGCACCCGGACTAGTTGGGAGACCCAGTACTTC. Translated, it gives CASSTRTSWETQYF.